What follows are 18 T cell receptor beta chains derived from one specimen sequenced in a study of OX40 agonist ivuxolimab in advanced cancers. The repertoire was sequenced with immunoSEQ multiplex PCR; TCRdb's copy has only in-frame clones and lacks some. The table records more than 15,000 clones, 78% of them present only once. The sample consisted of CD4+ or CD8+ T cells sorted from blood, taken in a trial of the OX40 agonist ivuxolimab. The source of these receptors is an adult with an advanced solid tumor such as melanoma, head and neck, liver or kidney cancer.

The chain is built from TRBV6-4 and TRBJ1-4; D possibly corresponds to TRBD1 (6 bases). V lost 0 bases and J 4 bases, leaving 12 bases between the germline ends. Germline V gene sequence: CDR1 MRHNA, CDR2 SNTAGT. This CDR3 has 16 amino acids. The CDR3 is CASSDSWQGINEKLFF. As DNA, the CDR3 is TGTGCCAGCAGTGACTCTTGGCAGGGGATTAATGAAAAACTGTTTTTT.

The chain is built from TRBV28 and TRBJ1-3, with 7 bases that match TRBD1. Germline V gene lookup returns CDR1 MDHEN and CDR2 SYDVKM. CDR3 size: 21 residues. V lost 7 bases and J lost 0; bases outside the gene matches: 24. CDR3 sequence: CASIGVHGEGAGAYSGNTIYF. The CDR3 DNA reads as TGTGCCAGCATTGGAGTTCATGGGGAGGGGGCAGGCGCCTACTCTGGAAACACCATATATTTT.

The chain recombines TRBV10-3 with TRBJ1-1, with D tentatively TRBD1 (5 bases). This CDR3 is 13 amino acids long. CDR1 is ENHRY, CDR2 SYGVKD, per germline. V was pared by 4 bases and J by 1 base, with 7 bases between. CDR3 nucleotides: TGTGCCATCAGTGTTGGACAGAACACTGAAGCTTTCTTT. Its translation: CAISVGQNTEAFF.

The V gene is TRBV13, the J gene TRBJ2-3, with 8 bases aligning to TRBD1. The CDR3 has 16 amino acids. V shed 4 bases and J 1 base; nucleotides not matched to a gene: 7. CDR1 and CDR2 (germline): PRHDT, FYEKMQ (reference sequence). The CDR3 reads CASSSTPTGGTDTQYF. CDR3 bases: TGTGCCAGCAGCTCCACACCGACAGGGGGCACAGATACGCAGTATTTT.

The rearrangement joins TRBV19 to TRBJ2-2; TRBD1 matches at 7 bases. CDR1 and CDR2 from the germline V gene are LNHDA and SQIVND (reference sequence). This CDR3 has 17 residues. Unmatched junction bases numbered 10, after V lost 0 bases and J lost 6 bases. The CDR3 is CASSIDHKQGKAGELFF. In DNA form, the CDR3 reads TGTGCCAGTAGTATAGATCACAAACAGGGGAAAGCCGGGGAGCTGTTTTTT.

The V gene is TRBV4-3, the J gene TRBJ2-1, with D possibly matching TRBD2 (7 bases). The CDR3 contains 20 residues. The V and J ends lost 1 base and 7 bases respectively, with 29 bases between them. Germline V gene lookup returns CDR1 LGHNA and CDR2 YSLEER. The CDR3 protein is CASSQAHQLLRTGGRNEQFF. The CDR3 DNA reads as TGCGCCAGCAGCCAAGCGCACCAATTACTACGGACCGGGGGGCGGAATGAGCAGTTCTTC.

The rearrangement joins TRBV10-3 to TRBJ2-7; either TRBD1 or TRBD2 may fit D (5 bases each). V was cut by 3 bases and J by 3 bases, with 12 bases left in between. This CDR3 has 14 residues. The V gene's germline CDR1 is ENHRY and CDR2 SYGVKD. DNA for the CDR3: TGTGCCATCAGTGACATGGGACCCCTCTACGAGCAGTACTTC. This encodes CAISDMGPLYEQYF.

This clone occurred a few times. The chain joins TRBV9 to TRBJ1-1; tentatively, D is TRBD1 (5 bases). The germline V and J ends were trimmed by 4 bases and 4 bases, with 14 bases remaining between them. CDR1 and CDR2 from the germline V gene are SGDLS and YYNGEE. The CDR3 is 14 amino acids. Here the CDR3 DNA reads TGTGCCAGCAGCCAGGGCCCCGTCGGCACTGAAGCTTTCTTT. Its translation is CASSQGPVGTEAFF.

V is TRBV9 and J is TRBJ1-2; D unclear. V was trimmed by 0 bases and J by 1 base, leaving 16 bases between them. There are 17 residues in the CDR3. CDR1 is SGDLS and CDR2 is YYNGEE in the germline V gene. The CDR3 sequence: CASSVGADTSYNYGYTF. The CDR3 region has the DNA TGTGCCAGCAGCGTAGGGGCCGACACAAGCTATAACTATGGCTACACCTTC.

V and J are TRBV28 and TRBJ1-5; weak D call: TRBD1 (5 bases). V was cut by 3 bases and J by 10 bases, with 19 bases left in between. The CDR3 consists of 15 residues. The germline CDR1 and CDR2 sequences are MDHEN and SYDVKM. The DNA of the CDR3 is TGTGCCAGCAGTTTGTTATCGGGGGGAGGAGTACCCCAGCATTTT. This translates into CASSLLSGGGVPQHF.

The chain couples TRBV9 to TRBJ2-2; D is undetermined. Trimming left V 0 bases short and J 6 bases short, with 6 bases between. This CDR3 has 13 residues. The V gene's germline CDR1 is SGDLS and CDR2 YYNGEE. The CDR3 DNA sequence: TGTGCCAGCAGCGTAGGTGGGTCCGGGGAGCTGTTTTTT. Its translation is CASSVGGSGELFF.

V usage is TRBV27 and J usage is TRBJ2-1, with D perhaps matching TRBD1 (6 bases). Germline V gene data show CDR1 as MNHEY and CDR2 as SMNVEV (reference sequence). Trimming removed 1 base from V and 7 bases from J, with 11 bases in between. The CDR3 consists of 14 residues. CDR3 loop: CASSLYPQGNEQFF. CDR3 in DNA: TGTGCCAGCAGTTTATACCCCCAGGGGAATGAGCAGTTCTTC.

This chain joins TRBV4-2 and TRBJ1-6; D is ambiguous. The CDR3 sequence is 11 residues long. Germline V gives CDR1 LGHNA, CDR2 YNFKEQ. Trimming pared 1 base from V and 12 bases from J, leaving 4 bases between. CDR3: CASSQGEPLHF. The CDR3 bases are TGTGCCAGCAGCCAAGGAGAACCCCTCCACTTT.

The rearrangement links TRBV9 to TRBJ2-1; TRBD1 might be the D (5 bases). Trimming stripped 4 bases from V and 2 bases from J, with 10 bases between. Germline V lookup: CDR1 SGDLS, CDR2 YYNGEE. This CDR3 contains 14 residues. Here the CDR3 DNA reads TGTGCCAGCAGCCCCTGGGGCCCCTACAATGAGCAGTTCTTC. Protein: CASSPWGPYNEQFF.

The chain couples TRBV27 to TRBJ1-1; 7 positions agree with TRBD1. The CDR3 is 13 amino acids. From germline, CDR1 is MNHEY and CDR2 SMNVEV (reference sequence). Germline trimming cut 2 bases from V and 6 bases from J; bases unmatched to any gene: 3. The CDR3 loop reads CASSLTTGSEAFF. In DNA, the CDR3 is TGTGCCAGCAGTTTAACGACAGGGTCTGAAGCTTTCTTT.

The rearrangement joins TRBV9 to TRBJ2-5; 8 bases line up with TRBD2. Germline CDR1 reads SGDLS; CDR2 reads YYNGEE. V dropped 2 bases and J dropped 5; count of bases not matched to a gene: 8. There are 15 residues in the CDR3. The CDR3 sequence: CASSVYSGTPETQYF. Written as DNA, the CDR3 is TGTGCCAGCAGCGTCTATAGCGGGACGCCGGAGACCCAGTACTTC.

V and J are TRBV7-6 and TRBJ2-7; perhaps TRBD1 as D (5 bases). This CDR3 comprises 17 residues. The germline gives CDR1 SGHVS, CDR2 FNYEAQ. V lost 5 bases and J 0 bases, leaving 20 bases between the germline ends. CDR3 DNA sequence: TGTGCCAGCAGCCCAGGCCAGGGTGGGCTTACCTCCTACGAGCAGTACTTC. Translated: CASSPGQGGLTSYEQYF. The full variable domain, rest sourced from reference TRBV7-6 and TRBJ2-7, is GAGVSQSPRYKVTKRGQDVALRCDPISGHVSLYWYRQALGQGPEFLTYFNYEAQQDKSGLPNDRFSAERPEGSISTLTIQRTEQRDSAMYRCASSPGQGGLTSYEQYFGPGTRLTVT.

V is TRBV9 and J is TRBJ1-4; weak D call: TRBD1 (6 bases). Trimming took off 4 bases at V and 4 bases at J, with 11 bases between the two ends. Germline values: CDR1 SGDLS, CDR2 YYNGEE. This CDR3 has 14 amino acids. CDR3 amino acids: CASSRRTDNEKLFF. DNA of the CDR3: TGTGCCAGCAGCAGGCGGACAGATAATGAAAAACTGTTTTTT.